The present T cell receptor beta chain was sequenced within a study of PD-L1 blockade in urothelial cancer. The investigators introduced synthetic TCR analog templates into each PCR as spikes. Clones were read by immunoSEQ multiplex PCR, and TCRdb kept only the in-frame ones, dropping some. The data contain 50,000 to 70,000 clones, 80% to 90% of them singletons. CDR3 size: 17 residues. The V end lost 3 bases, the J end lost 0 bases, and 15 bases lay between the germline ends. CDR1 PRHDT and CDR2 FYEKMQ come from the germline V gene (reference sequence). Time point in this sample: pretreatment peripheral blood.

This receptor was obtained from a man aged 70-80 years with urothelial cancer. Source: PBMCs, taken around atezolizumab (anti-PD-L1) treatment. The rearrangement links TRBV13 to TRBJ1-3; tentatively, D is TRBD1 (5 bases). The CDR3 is CASSFGPIRDSGNTIYF. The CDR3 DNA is TGTGCCAGCAGCTTTGGGCCGATCAGGGACTCTGGAAACACCATATATTTT.